This record concerns one T cell receptor beta chain sequence. The target antigen is unknown. Sequencing was performed with immunoSEQ multiplex PCR; in TCRdb, only in-frame clones are kept and a portion is missing. The data show some 150,000 clones, just over 90% seen once. The data stem from a study of T cell responses to AZD1222 COVID-19 vaccine. Study-level information: Investigators merged groups given second doses at roughly 4 or roughly 12 weeks. Study-level results: Of spike-specific TCRs, nearly half reportedly target regions left unmutated in variants. White British ancestry dominated among donors, who included more females, and clonal diversity was possibly underestimated.

CDR3 size: 14 residues. Germline CDR1 MNHEY, CDR2 SMNVEV (reference sequence). Trimming removed 0 bases from V and 5 bases from J, with 10 bases in between. The chain couples TRBV27 to TRBJ1-1, with D possibly matching TRBD1 (5 bases). Source: peripheral blood, taken on day 0 of AZD1222 vaccination. This sequence originates from an adult in good health. CDR3 protein: CASSLSFQGTEAFF. The DNA of the CDR3 is TGTGCCAGCAGTTTATCATTTCAGGGAACTGAAGCTTTCTTT.